This T cell receptor beta chain was identified in a study of shared clonotypes between healthy human individuals. Profiling relied on immunoSEQ multiplex PCR, and the TCRdb table lists in-frame clones only, not all of them. The sample has about a million clones; about 76% are singletons. Trimming stripped 0 bases from V and 0 bases from J, with 12 bases between. CDR3 size: 17 residues. Germline-derived CDR1 and CDR2 are SEHNR and FQNEAQ (reference sequence). The source is a man aged 18 to 30 in good health. The V gene is TRBV7-9, the J gene TRBJ1-3; D remains ambiguous. The source material was memory CD4+ T cells sorted from blood. Subset here: CD45RA-negative fraction. The chain's CDR3 is CASSLAVGRSSGNTIYF. The CDR3 coding sequence is TGTGCCAGCAGCTTAGCGGTAGGCCGCTCCTCTGGAAACACCATATATTTT.